Below, one T cell receptor beta chain is given with its context. Its target is not known. The data are from a study of T cell responses to AZD1222 COVID-19 vaccine. Findings and limits, study-wide: Repertoires in all cases were sampled only once the peak T cell response had passed. Only a handful of individuals given AZD1222 were seropositive at baseline.

V lost 4 bases and J lost 5; bases outside the gene matches: 11. Germline values: CDR1 SGHRS, CDR2 YFSETQ. The CDR3 sequence is 16 residues long. Here immunoSEQ multiplex PCR was the method, and the copy in TCRdb shows in-frame clones only, minus some. The sample has roughly 160,000 clones; around 87% are singletons. The genes are TRBV5-1 and TRBJ1-2; 10 positions match TRBD1. The TCR sequence derives from an adult who received the AZD1222 COVID-19 vaccine. The sample here was peripheral blood, taken 28 days after the second AZD1222 dose. The CDR3: CASSPGSTGGMYGYTF. The CDR3 DNA sequence: TGCGCCAGCAGCCCGGGGTCGACAGGGGGCATGTATGGCTACACCTTC.